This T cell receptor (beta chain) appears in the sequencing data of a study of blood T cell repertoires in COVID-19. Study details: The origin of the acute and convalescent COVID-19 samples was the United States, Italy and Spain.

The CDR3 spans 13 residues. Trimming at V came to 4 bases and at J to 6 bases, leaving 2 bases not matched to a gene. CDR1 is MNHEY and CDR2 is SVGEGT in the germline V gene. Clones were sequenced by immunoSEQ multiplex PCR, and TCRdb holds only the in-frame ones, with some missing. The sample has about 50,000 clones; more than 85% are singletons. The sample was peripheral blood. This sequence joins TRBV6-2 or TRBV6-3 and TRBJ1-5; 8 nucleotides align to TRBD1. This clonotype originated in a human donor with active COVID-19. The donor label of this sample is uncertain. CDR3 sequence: CASSSDRVQPQHF. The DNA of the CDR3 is TGTGCCAGCAGTTCGGACAGGGTTCAGCCCCAGCATTTT.